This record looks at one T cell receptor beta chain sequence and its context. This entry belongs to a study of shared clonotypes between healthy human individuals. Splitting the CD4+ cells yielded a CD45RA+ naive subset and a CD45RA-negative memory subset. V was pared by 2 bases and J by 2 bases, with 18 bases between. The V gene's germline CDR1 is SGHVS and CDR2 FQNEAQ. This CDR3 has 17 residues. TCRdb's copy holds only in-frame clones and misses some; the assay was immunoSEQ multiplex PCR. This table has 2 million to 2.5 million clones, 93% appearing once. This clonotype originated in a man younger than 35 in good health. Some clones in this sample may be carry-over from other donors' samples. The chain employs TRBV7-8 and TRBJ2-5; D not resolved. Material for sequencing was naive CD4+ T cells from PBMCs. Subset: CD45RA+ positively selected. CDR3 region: CASSLNTERYWQETQYF. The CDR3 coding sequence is TGTGCCAGCAGCTTAAATACGGAGAGGTATTGGCAAGAGACCCAGTACTTC.